The rows below give T cell receptor beta chains drawn from one sample of a study of T cells after yellow fever vaccination. MiXCR was run by TCRdb on the 5' RACE reads, yielding one entry per CDR3 protein. The repertoire holds about 320,000 distinct CDR3 sequences, 9.5% to 12% seen once, with about 3% in the top ten. Sample: CD4+ T cells sorted from PBMCs, taken 45 days after the yellow fever booster vaccination. The receptors stem from a young man who received the YFV17D yellow fever vaccine. The CDR3 runs from the conserved cysteine through the conserved F or W. D genes are given only for firm matches. For some rows the clone size is stated as once, few or many, or as a class when expanded; others skip it.

len	j_gene	v_gene	abundance	d_gene	CDR3nt	CDR3aa
14	TRBJ1-6	TRBV11-2	-	TRBD1	TGTGCCAGCAGCCCTCGACAGGGCCCATGGCCCCTCCACTTT	CASSPRQGPWPLHF
14	TRBJ2-3	TRBV7-9	-	TRBD2	TGTGCCAGAAGCTTGACGGGGGGATTGGATACGCAGTATTTT	CARSLTGGLDTQYF
17	TRBJ2-5	TRBV10-3	-	TRBD2	TGTGCCATCAGTGATCAAGGAGCGGGGGGACCCGACCAGAGCCAGTACTTC	CAISDQGAGGPDQSQYF
14	TRBJ2-4	TRBV18	many	-	TGTGCCAGCTCTCAATCCGGGGACGTGAGCATTCAGTACTTC	CASSQSGDVSIQYF
17	TRBJ2-6	TRBV7-8	few	-	TGTGCCAGCAGCCCGACCGGCCGGGCCTCTGGGGCCAACGTCCTGACTTTC	CASSPTGRASGANVLTF
14	TRBJ1-5	TRBV12-3/TRBV12-4	-	-	TGTGCCAGTGCTTTAGGGGTGGGGAATCAGCCCCAGCATTTT	CASALGVGNQPQHF
16	TRBJ1-1	TRBV18	-	-	TGTGCCAGCTCACCCGCCCAACTTTATATGAACACTGAAGCTTTCTTT	CASSPAQLYMNTEAFF
12	TRBJ2-5	TRBV3-1	many	-	TGTGCCAGCAGCCAAGGGGAAGAGACCCAGTACTTC	CASSQGEETQYF
14	TRBJ1-6	TRBV7-3	many	-	TGTGCCAGCAGCTTACAGCCGATTAATTCACCCCTCCACTTT	CASSLQPINSPLHF
12	TRBJ1-5	TRBV6-2/TRBV6-3	many	-	TGTGCCAGCAGGGGTACGGATCAGCCCCAGCATTTT	CASRGTDQPQHF
13	TRBJ1-2	TRBV28	few	-	TGTGCCAGCGCGGACCGGGGGTTATATGGCTACACCTTC	CASADRGLYGYTF
17	TRBJ2-1	TRBV7-9	many	-	TGTGCCAGCAGCTTAGTCCCCACCCCCACCCTCTACAATGAGCAGTTCTTC	CASSLVPTPTLYNEQFF